This TCR beta chain is drawn from a study of OX40 agonist ivuxolimab in advanced cancers. Study-wide context: Dose-escalation patients were diagnosed with hepatocellular carcinoma, melanoma, renal cell cancer or head and neck cancer. Checkpoint inhibitors had been given previously to over 30% of patients. Study-level points and caveats: Several nonresponders also turned out to have low normalized T-cell clonal expansion.

The CDR3 has 16 residues. Germline V gene lookup returns CDR1 MDHEN and CDR2 SYDVKM. Trimming removed 5 bases from V and 10 bases from J, with 26 bases in between. Method: immunoSEQ multiplex PCR; TCRdb's copy keeps in-frame clones and lacks some. This sample has around 7,700 clones; 70% to 80% occur once, and the top ten carry about 37%. As regards this clone: Its antigen remains unknown.

V and J are TRBV28 and TRBJ1-1; D is possibly TRBD1 (5 bases). Sequenced here: CD4+ or CD8+ T cells sorted from blood, sampled in a trial of the OX40 agonist ivuxolimab. This clonotype originated in an adult with an advanced solid tumor such as melanoma, head and neck, liver or kidney cancer. The CDR3 is CASSLLVGGGIRGAFF. CDR3 sequence (DNA): TGTGCCAGCAGTCTTCTTGTTGGGGGGGGAATAAGAGGAGCTTTCTTT.